Sequencing of this T cell receptor beta chain was carried out in a study of beta chain features in type 1 diabetes. For the study at large: No age, gender or cell yield differences were seen between patients and healthy donors. Points from the study as a whole: PCR might pick shorter templates more often, in the same way for patients and controls.

All sorted populations exceeded 95% purity. Note on this clone: The antigen is unknown.

The entirety of the isolated RNA underwent reverse transcription, so expressed TCRB transcripts were sequenced. This table comes from immunoSEQ multiplex PCR, and its TCRdb copy is limited to in-frame clones, with some not included. The table has 300,000 to 350,000 clones, roughly 15% seen once. V lost 7 bases and J 8 bases, leaving 20 bases between the germline ends. The germline V gene has CDR1 SGHRS and CDR2 YFSETQ. There are 14 residues in the CDR3. The receptor comes from a young man in good health. Sequences were obtained from central memory CD4+ T cells from blood. The gene calls are TRBV5-1 and TRBJ2-3, with D possibly TRBD1 on 5 matching bases. The CDR3: CASCSQGASATQYF. CDR3 nucleotide sequence: TGCGCCAGCTGCTCCCAAGGGGCCTCCGCTACGCAGTATTTT.